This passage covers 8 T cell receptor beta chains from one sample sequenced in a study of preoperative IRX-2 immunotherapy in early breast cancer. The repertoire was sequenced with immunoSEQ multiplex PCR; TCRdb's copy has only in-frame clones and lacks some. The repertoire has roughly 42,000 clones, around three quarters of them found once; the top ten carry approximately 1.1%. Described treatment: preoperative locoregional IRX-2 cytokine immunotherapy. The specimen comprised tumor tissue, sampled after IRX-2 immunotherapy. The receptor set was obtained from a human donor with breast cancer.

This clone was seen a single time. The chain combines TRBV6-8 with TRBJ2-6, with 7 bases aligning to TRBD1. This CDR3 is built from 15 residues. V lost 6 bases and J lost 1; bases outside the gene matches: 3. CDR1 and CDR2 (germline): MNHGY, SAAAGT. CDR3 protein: CASSPQGSGANVLTF. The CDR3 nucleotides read TGTGCCAGCAGCCCACAGGGGTCTGGGGCCAACGTCCTGACTTTC.

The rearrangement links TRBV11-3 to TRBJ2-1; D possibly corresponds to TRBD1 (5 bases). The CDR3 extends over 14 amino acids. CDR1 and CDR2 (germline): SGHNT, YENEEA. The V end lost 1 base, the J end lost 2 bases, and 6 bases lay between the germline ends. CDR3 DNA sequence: TGTGCCAGCAGCTTAGGGGGCGCCTACAATGAGCAGTTCTTC. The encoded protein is CASSLGGAYNEQFF.

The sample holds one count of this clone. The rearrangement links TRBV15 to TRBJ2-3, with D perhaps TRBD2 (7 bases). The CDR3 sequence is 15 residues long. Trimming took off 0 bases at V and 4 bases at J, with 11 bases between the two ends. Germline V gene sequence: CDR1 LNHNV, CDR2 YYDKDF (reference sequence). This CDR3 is CATSRDRGGADTQYF. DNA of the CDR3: TGTGCCACCAGCAGAGATCGAGGGGGGGCAGATACGCAGTATTTT.

The CDR3 region is CASKPTRRDLSYEQYF. The CDR3 bases are TGTGCCAGCAAACCCACGCGGCGGGACCTCTCCTACGAGCAGTACTTC. The rearrangement joins TRBV28 to TRBJ2-7; a weak D match, TRBD2 (6 bases). The CDR3 spans 16 residues. CDR1 is MDHEN and CDR2 is SYDVKM in the germline V gene. Trimming took 7 bases from V and 0 from J, leaving 19 bases between them.

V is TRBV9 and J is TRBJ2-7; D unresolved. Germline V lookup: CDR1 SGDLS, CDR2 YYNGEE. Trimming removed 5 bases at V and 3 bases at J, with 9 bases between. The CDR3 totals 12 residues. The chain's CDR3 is CASRDRIYEQYF. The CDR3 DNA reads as TGTGCCAGCAGGGACCGTATCTACGAGCAGTACTTC.

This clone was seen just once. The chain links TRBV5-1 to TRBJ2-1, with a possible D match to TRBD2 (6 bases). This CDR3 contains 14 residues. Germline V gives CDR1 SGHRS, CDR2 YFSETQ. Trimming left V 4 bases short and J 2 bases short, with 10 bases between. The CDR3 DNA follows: TGCGCCAGCAGCCCTCCGGGGGCCTACAATGAGCAGTTCTTC. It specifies CASSPPGAYNEQFF.

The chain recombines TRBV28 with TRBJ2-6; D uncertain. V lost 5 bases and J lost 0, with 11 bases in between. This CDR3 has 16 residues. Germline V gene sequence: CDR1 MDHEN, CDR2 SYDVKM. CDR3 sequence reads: CASSLDVFSGANVLTF. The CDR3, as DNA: TGTGCCAGCAGTCTGGACGTGTTCTCTGGGGCCAACGTCCTGACTTTC. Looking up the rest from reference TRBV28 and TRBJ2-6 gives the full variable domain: DVKVTQSSRYLVKRTGEKVFLECVQDMDHENMFWYRQDPGLGLRLIYFSYDVKMKEKGDIPEGYSVSREKKERFSLILESASTNQTSMYLCASSLDVFSGANVLTFGAGSRLTVL.

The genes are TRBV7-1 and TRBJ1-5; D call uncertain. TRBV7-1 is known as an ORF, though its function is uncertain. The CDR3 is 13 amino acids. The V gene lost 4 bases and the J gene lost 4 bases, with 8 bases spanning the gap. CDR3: CASSLAPNQPQHF. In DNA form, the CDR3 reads TGTGCCAGCAGCTTAGCCCCTAATCAGCCCCAGCATTTT.